This is a list of T cell receptor beta chains from one sample in a study of molecular identifiers for immune sequencing clone quantification. Via MiXCR, TCRdb re-called the PCR reads, giving one row per CDR3 protein. The table shows hundreds of thousands of distinct CDR3 sequences, with roughly a quarter occurring only once. Sequencing used naive CD8+ T cells from blood, with Jurkat cell RNA spiked in. The receptors were sampled from a human donor in good health. Some libraries in this study had Jurkat cell RNA spiked in. CDR3s include the opening cysteine and the closing phenylalanine or tryptophan. Each record gives: D gene, J gene, V gene, clone size, CDR3 DNA, CDR3 protein. A D gene is named only where the DNA matches it firmly. For some rows the clone size is stated as once, few or many, or as a class when expanded; others skip it.

D gene: -
J gene: TRBJ2-3
V gene: TRBV7-6
clone size: few
CDR3 DNA: TGTGCCAGCAGCTTAGTATCTGGGTTTCTAGCAGATACGCAGTATTTT
CDR3 protein: CASSLVSGFLADTQYF

D gene: -
J gene: TRBJ2-2
V gene: TRBV3-1
clone size: -
CDR3 DNA: TGTGCCAGCAGTTACACCGGGGATCTGTTTTTT
CDR3 protein: CASSYTGDLFF

D gene: -
J gene: TRBJ2-7
V gene: TRBV6-2/TRBV6-3
clone size: many
CDR3 DNA: TGTGCCAGCAGTCACCCGGGGGTTGTCAACGAGCAGTACTTC
CDR3 protein: CASSHPGVVNEQYF

D gene: -
J gene: TRBJ1-1
V gene: TRBV18
clone size: many
CDR3 DNA: TGTGCCAGCTCACCGAGCGGGGAGATGAACACTGAAGCTTTCTTT
CDR3 protein: CASSPSGEMNTEAFF

D gene: TRBD2
J gene: TRBJ2-7
V gene: TRBV4-3
clone size: few
CDR3 DNA: TGCGCCAGCAGTCCTCAGGTAGCGGGAGTGTACGAGCAGTACTTC
CDR3 protein: CASSPQVAGVYEQYF

D gene: -
J gene: TRBJ2-7
V gene: TRBV20-1
clone size: many
CDR3 DNA: TGCAGTGCTAGTGGGGACGACTACTACGAGCAGTACTTC
CDR3 protein: CSASGDDYYEQYF

D gene: -
J gene: TRBJ2-7
V gene: TRBV6-2/TRBV6-3
clone size: -
CDR3 DNA: TGTGCCAGCATCCAGGGGAGGACCTACGAGCAGTACTTC
CDR3 protein: CASIQGRTYEQYF

D gene: -
J gene: TRBJ2-5
V gene: TRBV7-9
clone size: -
CDR3 DNA: TGTGCCAGCAGCACCCGACTAGGAAGAAACCAAGAGGCCCAGTACTTC
CDR3 protein: CASSTRLGRNQEAQYF

D gene: TRBD1
J gene: TRBJ2-1
V gene: TRBV24-1
clone size: -
CDR3 DNA: TGTGCCACCAGTGACGGGACAGGAAAGGGGAACGATGAGCAGTTCTTC
CDR3 protein: CATSDGTGKGNDEQFF

D gene: TRBD1
J gene: TRBJ1-2
V gene: TRBV27
clone size: -
CDR3 DNA: TGTGCCAGCAGTTTAGAAGGGGGCGCGTATGGCTACACCTTC
CDR3 protein: CASSLEGGAYGYTF

D gene: -
J gene: TRBJ2-5
V gene: TRBV29-1
clone size: many
CDR3 DNA: TGCAGCGTGCCCTGGGGGGTAGGAGAGACCCAGTACTTC
CDR3 protein: CSVPWGVGETQYF

D gene: -
J gene: TRBJ2-7
V gene: TRBV28
clone size: -
CDR3 DNA: TGTGCCAGCAGTTACCGGGGCACCCACGAGCAGTACTTC
CDR3 protein: CASSYRGTHEQYF

D gene: TRBD1
J gene: TRBJ2-5
V gene: TRBV27
clone size: -
CDR3 DNA: TGTGCCAGCAGTCCAATGCCGGGACAGGGGGCGCTGGGGGGAGAGACCCAGTACTTC
CDR3 protein: CASSPMPGQGALGGETQYF

D gene: -
J gene: TRBJ2-1
V gene: TRBV6-6
clone size: few
CDR3 DNA: TGTGCCAGCAGCAACTTGACGCCAAGCTCCTACAATGAGCAGTTCTTC
CDR3 protein: CASSNLTPSSYNEQFF

D gene: TRBD1
J gene: TRBJ1-1
V gene: TRBV29-1
clone size: -
CDR3 DNA: TGCAGCGTTGCGGGACAGGGGGTTCCTTTCTTT
CDR3 protein: CSVAGQGVPFF

D gene: TRBD1
J gene: TRBJ2-7
V gene: TRBV4-2
clone size: many
CDR3 DNA: TGTGCCAGCAGCCAAGATTGGCCAGGGGGATACGAGCAGTACTTC
CDR3 protein: CASSQDWPGGYEQYF

D gene: -
J gene: TRBJ2-2
V gene: TRBV27
clone size: once
CDR3 DNA: TGTGCCAGCGGTTTACTTTCGTCCCTTTCCACCGGGGAGCTGTTTTTT
CDR3 protein: CASGLLSSLSTGELFF

D gene: -
J gene: TRBJ2-7
V gene: TRBV10-3
clone size: -
CDR3 DNA: TGTGCCATCAGTGAGTTACAGGGATTTGCCTACGAGCAGTACTTC
CDR3 protein: CAISELQGFAYEQYF

D gene: -
J gene: TRBJ1-1
V gene: TRBV30
clone size: many
CDR3 DNA: TGTGCCTGGAGTGTATCCATCGGGAGGGGAGCTTTCTTT
CDR3 protein: CAWSVSIGRGAFF

D gene: -
J gene: TRBJ2-5
V gene: TRBV20-1
clone size: few
CDR3 DNA: TGCAGTGCTAGTATCAGACTAGAAGAGACCCAGTACTTC
CDR3 protein: CSASIRLEETQYF

D gene: -
J gene: TRBJ1-6
V gene: TRBV11-2
clone size: once
CDR3 DNA: TGTGCCAGCGGCTTAGTGGGGGGGCCCGGGTATAATTCACCCCTCCACTTT
CDR3 protein: CASGLVGGPGYNSPLHF

D gene: -
J gene: TRBJ2-2
V gene: TRBV11-2
clone size: few
CDR3 DNA: TGTGCCAGCAGCTCCGCCGATGACGGGGAGCTGTTTTTT
CDR3 protein: CASSSADDGELFF

D gene: -
J gene: TRBJ2-3
V gene: TRBV11-2
clone size: few
CDR3 DNA: TGTGCCAGCAGCAGGGGGGAGGGGGGGCGCACAGATACGCAGTATTTT
CDR3 protein: CASSRGEGGRTDTQYF

D gene: TRBD1
J gene: TRBJ1-4
V gene: TRBV6-6
clone size: many
CDR3 DNA: TGTGCCAGCATACCCGGGACAGGGTTAGATGAAAAACTGTTTTTT
CDR3 protein: CASIPGTGLDEKLFF

D gene: -
J gene: TRBJ1-5
V gene: TRBV6-2/TRBV6-3
clone size: -
CDR3 DNA: TGTGCCAGCAGTTACTTTGGAGGGGATCAGCCCCAGCATTTT
CDR3 protein: CASSYFGGDQPQHF

D gene: TRBD1
J gene: TRBJ2-5
V gene: TRBV13
clone size: many
CDR3 DNA: TGTGCCAGCAGCTTGACAGGGGTCTACGAGACCCAGTACTTC
CDR3 protein: CASSLTGVYETQYF

D gene: TRBD2
J gene: TRBJ2-7
V gene: TRBV6-2/TRBV6-3
clone size: -
CDR3 DNA: TGTGCCAGCACCTTACCTAGCGGAGTCTACGAGCAGTACTTC
CDR3 protein: CASTLPSGVYEQYF

D gene: TRBD2
J gene: TRBJ2-7
V gene: TRBV7-2
clone size: -
CDR3 DNA: TGTGCCAGCAGCTTAGGCGCGCTAGCGGGGGGGCCTGGCTACGAGCAGTACTTC
CDR3 protein: CASSLGALAGGPGYEQYF

D gene: -
J gene: TRBJ2-5
V gene: TRBV2
clone size: many
CDR3 DNA: TGTGCCAGCACGGACTACCAAGAGACCCAGTACTTC
CDR3 protein: CASTDYQETQYF